The clone carrying this TCR beta chain was picked up a small number of times. Its antigen is currently unknown. GI sites, liver, skin and spleen were taken after median 9.75 post-mortem hours. This sample was taken from a study of tissue T cells after allogeneic stem cell transplantation. Study-level results: Shared clones across patients were few; motif clustering revealed tissue-specific shared signatures. Anatomically similar tissues had similar TCR repertoires within each patient. In patients and mice, blood and spleen missed much of tissue repertoire.

Trimming shortened V by 0 bases and J by 7 bases, and 12 bases separated the two germline ends. This CDR3 contains 15 residues. Germline lookup yields CDR1 LNHNV and CDR2 YYDKDF (reference sequence). TCRdb's table, derived via immunoSEQ multiplex PCR, lists solely in-frame clones and lacks some. The sample comprises some 5,200 clones, about 72% of which are singletons, and 7.7% rests with the top ten. Here the sequenced sample was tissue from the colon, taken at autopsy. The receptor was isolated from a female donor aged 60 or older with lung cancer. This rearrangement joins TRBV15 to TRBJ1-4; D might be TRBD1 (5 bases). CDR3 DNA sequence: TGTGCCACCAGCAGAGATTTCGGGAGGGGTGAAAAACTGTTTTTT. It encodes CATSRDFGRGEKLFF. The variable domain in full, with the rest retrieved from reference TRBV15 and TRBJ1-4, is DAMVIQNPRYQVTQFGKPVTLSCSQTLNHNVMYWYQQKSSQAPKLLFHYYDKDFNNEADTPDNFQSRRPNTSFCFLDIRSPGLGDTAMYLCATSRDFGRGEKLFFGSGTQLSVL.